This T cell receptor (beta chain) was found in a study of CD8 T cells in Susac syndrome. Regarding this clonotype: Compared with germline, one end of the junction differs, possibly owing to a read error.

The CDR3 contains 16 residues. The germline V gene encodes CDR1 KGHSH and CDR2 LQKENI. Reverse transcription of roughly 0.5 to 1 ug RNA was performed with random hexamers. TCRdb itself ran the immunoSEQ multiplex PCR reads through MiXCR, one entry per CDR3 protein. The table lists a few hundred thousand distinct CDR3 sequences, just over 90% of them singletons, with 0.07% to 0.09% in the top ten. This rearrangement joins TRBV18 to TRBJ2-3; 8 bases match TRBD2. The sample was CD4+ T cells from PBMCs. This clonotype was sampled from a human donor with multiple sclerosis. The CDR3 sequence: CASSPLAGGYTDTQYF. The CDR3 nucleotides read TGTGCCAGCTCTCCACTGGCGGGGGGATACACAGATACGCAGTATTTT.